This T cell receptor beta chain was observed in a study of human T cells and chemical hapten exposure (dated by TCRdb to 2020 to 2023). In terms of the full investigation: For sensitization, 2% DPC in acetone was applied to a 2 cm by 2 cm area of upper inner arm skin. Throughout the approximately 24-week study period, patients were also given weekly therapeutic DPC doses on the scalp. Patch testing was done on the upper back using Finn chambers containing 0.01% DPC, and results were scored after 6 days according to International Contact Dermatitis Research Group standards. The patient cohort, mostly female, included alopecia areata with under or over 50% scalp involvement, alopecia totalis and alopecia universalis. Libraries were pooled for sequencing, and per-sample TCR yields varied mainly because of small differences in library volumes within the pool. In alopecia patients, the study followed how the peripheral blood TCR repertoire changed in vivo over primary and secondary sensitization to diphenylcyclopropenone (DPC), a hapten. Blood samples were taken from patients before sensitization (week 0) and at 2, 6 and about 24 weeks after DPC sensitization. For TCR sequencing, blood came from over 25 alopecia patients at anywhere from one to four time points (pre-sensitization, 2, 6 and 24 weeks). The paper's findings and limits, for the study overall: After repeated subsampling, changes were observed in the strength of the expansion versus patch-test correlation and in the threshold at which the correlation became significant. The number of PT1 expanded TCRs positively correlated with patch test score, significant at thresholds 8, 16 and 32 but not 4. Expanded TCRs formed significantly more large CDR3 similarity clusters than pre-sensitization or healthy control sets, consistent with antigen-driven responses. Alopecia, a presumed autoimmune disease, was present in all patients, so the immune response of the patients might differ from that of healthy individuals. DPC sensitization did not change how many TCRs were above 1 in 1000 frequency, and no evidence was found of alterations in global repertoire structure.

What the time point label conveys for this sample: patch test 1, 2 weeks after DPC sensitization. This specimen's treatment or condition label, per the study, means: therapeutic diphenylcyclopropenone sensitization with weekly scalp DPC. Blood at each patch-test visit was drawn before the patch test was applied. To be eligible, patients had to be aged 18 to 70, diagnosed with alopecia and judged suitable for DPC therapy, while pregnant patients were excluded. Total RNA was isolated from unfractionated whole blood collected in Tempus Blood RNA tubes. The library came from RACE. TCRdb lists the instrument as NextSeq 500. Library preparation attached unique molecular identifiers to individual cDNA molecules for quantitative, reproducible TCR counting. From each blood RNA sample, both TCR alpha and TCR beta chains were sequenced. The authors' analysis ran thus. A median of approximately 96,000 TCRs per sample was observed, with a range of 23,224 to 690,600. V, J and CDR3 annotation of the TCR reads was carried out using the Decombinator software suite. For PS versus PT1 abundance plots, all samples were subsampled to the same number of TCRs (28,000). TCRs were defined as expanded if absent before sensitization and observed at least eight times at the 2-week time point. In TCRdb, the public reads were trimmed at Q25 with fastp and aligned with MiXCR, with productive beta chains retained. Every entry covers one CDR3 protein and lists the most common genes and DNA from its rows. The V and J calls and clone size are TCRdb's, not the authors'. The sample records about 99,000 distinct CDR3 sequences, around 12% of which are singletons. The ten most abundant clones make up 2.1% of the sample.

This clonotype has at least ten counts. The clone's antigen remains unknown. One base away there is no much larger clone; base qualities are not given. Spanning cysteine to phenylalanine, the CDR3 consists of 16 amino acids. Left in the record is the CDR3 DNA by itself, 48 bases read in frame from the first base. V trim: 5 bases; J trim: 1 base; unmatched bases: 4. Sequences SGHAT (CDR1) and FQNNGV (CDR2) are obtained from the germline V gene. The sequence derives from a woman in her thirties or forties with alopecia areata. Some clones in this sample may be carry-over from other donors' samples. The V and J genes are TRBV11-2 and TRBJ2-2, and TRBD2 matches 10 of the central bases. The input for sequencing was whole blood, taken in connection with sensitization to the hapten diphenylcyclopropenone (DPC). This receptor has the CDR3 CASSPRTSGNTGELFF. The DNA is as follows: TGTGCCAGCAGCCCTCGGACTAGCGGGAACACCGGGGAGCTGTTTTTT.